This TCR beta chain was obtained from a study of PD-L1 blockade in urothelial cancer. Study details: Anywhere from 0 to 3 prior chemotherapy regimens had been received by patients. Counts from blood samples showed a median of 141,255 T cells.

The time point denotes: peripheral blood 6 weeks after treatment start. Method: immunoSEQ multiplex PCR; TCRdb's copy keeps in-frame clones and lacks some. The sample lists roughly 110,000 clones; around 93% were seen once. The CDR3 has 15 amino acids. Germline values: CDR1 SGHTA, CDR2 FQGNSA. V shed 0 bases and J shed 3 bases, with 12 bases lying between them. This sequence joins TRBV7-2 and TRBJ2-7, with a possible D match to TRBD2 (5 bases). The input for sequencing was PBMCs, taken around atezolizumab (anti-PD-L1) treatment. This TCR was recovered from a man in his sixties with urothelial cancer. CDR3 protein: CASSLAGATSYEQYF. The DNA of the CDR3 is TGTGCCAGCAGCTTAGCGGGCGCAACTAGCTACGAGCAGTACTTC.